This TCR beta chain was recovered during a study of T cell responses to AZD1222 COVID-19 vaccine. The CDR3 has 14 residues. V lost 8 bases, J lost 10 bases, and 18 bases lay in between. The V gene's germline CDR1 is MNHEY and CDR2 SMNVEV (reference sequence). Repertoires were generated with immunoSEQ multiplex PCR, while TCRdb's copy carries only in-frame clones and drops some. The data contain roughly 120,000 clones, 85% to 95% of them singletons. On this clone: The antigen is unknown.

Study-wide results and caveats: Among the donors, most were white British and more were female, and clonal diversity was possibly underestimated. Once two AZD1222 doses were given, Spike-specific TCR breadth and depth went up. As reported, nearly half of all spike-specific TCRs target variant regions that are unmutated.

The chain employs TRBV27 and TRBJ1-6; D perhaps matches TRBD1 (5 bases). Here the sequenced sample was peripheral blood, taken on day 0 of AZD1222 vaccination. The sequence was obtained from an adult in good health. The CDR3 nucleotides are TGTGCCAGCCGTACCGATCGAAAGGGGTCACCCCTCCACTTT. Protein product: CASRTDRKGSPLHF.